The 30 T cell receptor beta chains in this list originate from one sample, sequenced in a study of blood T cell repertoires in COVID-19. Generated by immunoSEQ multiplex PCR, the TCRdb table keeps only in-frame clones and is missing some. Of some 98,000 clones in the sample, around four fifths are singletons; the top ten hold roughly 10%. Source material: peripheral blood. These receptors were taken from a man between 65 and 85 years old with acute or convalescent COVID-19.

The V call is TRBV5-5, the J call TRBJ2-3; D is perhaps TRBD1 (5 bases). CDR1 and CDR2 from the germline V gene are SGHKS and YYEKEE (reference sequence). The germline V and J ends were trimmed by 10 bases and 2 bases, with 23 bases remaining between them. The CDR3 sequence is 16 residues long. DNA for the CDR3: TGTGCCGGGGCCACCGAGGCAGCAAGAATCACAGATACGCAGTATTTT. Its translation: CAGATEAARITDTQYF.

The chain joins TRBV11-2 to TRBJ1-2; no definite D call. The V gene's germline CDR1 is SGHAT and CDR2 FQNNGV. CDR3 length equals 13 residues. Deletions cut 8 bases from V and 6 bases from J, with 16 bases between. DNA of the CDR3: TGTGCCAGCGTCTTTCTGGGAGGAAATGGCTACACCTTC. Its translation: CASVFLGGNGYTF.

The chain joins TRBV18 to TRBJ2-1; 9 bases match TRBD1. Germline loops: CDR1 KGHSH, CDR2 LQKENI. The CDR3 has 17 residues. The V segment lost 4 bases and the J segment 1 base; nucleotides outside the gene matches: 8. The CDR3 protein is CASSRLSGQGSYNEQFF. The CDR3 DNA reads TGTGCCAGCTCACGTCTATCGGGACAGGGTTCCTACAATGAGCAGTTCTTC.

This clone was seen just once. CDR3 sequence (DNA): TGTGCCAGTAGTATGAGGCAGGGTGCGTCACCCCTCCACTTT. Amino acids: CASSMRQGASPLHF. The rearrangement joins TRBV19 to TRBJ1-6; TRBD1 is a possible D gene (5 bases). Germline CDR1 LNHDA, CDR2 SQIVND (reference sequence). CDR3 length equals 14 residues. Between the trimmed V and J ends, which lost 3 bases and 10 bases, there was a span of 13 bases.

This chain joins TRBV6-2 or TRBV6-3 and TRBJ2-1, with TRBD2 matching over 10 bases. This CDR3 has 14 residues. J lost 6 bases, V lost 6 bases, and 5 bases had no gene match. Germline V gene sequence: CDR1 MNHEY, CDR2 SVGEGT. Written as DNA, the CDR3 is TGTGCCAGCAGCCGGAGCGGGAGGGGCAATGAGCAGTTCTTC. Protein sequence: CASSRSGRGNEQFF.

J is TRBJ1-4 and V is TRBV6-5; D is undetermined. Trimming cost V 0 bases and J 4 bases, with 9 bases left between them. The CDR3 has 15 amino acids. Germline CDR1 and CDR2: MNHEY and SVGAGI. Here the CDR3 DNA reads TGTGCCAGCAGTTACTCTCCCGGTGATAATGAAAAACTGTTTTTT. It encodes CASSYSPGDNEKLFF.

CDR3 protein: CASSLFQENYGYTF. The CDR3 DNA reads as TGTGCCAGCAGTTTATTCCAGGAAAACTATGGCTACACCTTC. The J gene is TRBJ1-2, the V gene TRBV28; D is unclear. Trimming stripped 1 base from V and 2 bases from J, with 8 bases between. This CDR3 comprises 14 residues. CDR1 and CDR2 from the germline V gene are MDHEN and SYDVKM.

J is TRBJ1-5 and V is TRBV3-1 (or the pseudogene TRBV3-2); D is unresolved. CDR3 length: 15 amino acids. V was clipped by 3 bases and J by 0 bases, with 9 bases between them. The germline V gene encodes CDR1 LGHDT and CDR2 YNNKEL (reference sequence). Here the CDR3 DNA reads TGTGCCAGCAGCCACGAGGGCAGTAGCAATCAGCCCCAGCATTTT. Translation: CASSHEGSSNQPQHF.

CDR3 amino acids: CATYGGSYNEQFF. The CDR3 DNA follows: TGTGCCACCTACGGGGGTTCCTACAATGAGCAGTTCTTC. This chain connects TRBV27 to TRBJ2-1; a weak D match, TRBD2 (6 bases). Germline V gives CDR1 MNHEY, CDR2 SMNVEV (reference sequence). V was clipped by 10 bases and J by 1 base, with 11 bases between them. There are 13 residues in the CDR3.

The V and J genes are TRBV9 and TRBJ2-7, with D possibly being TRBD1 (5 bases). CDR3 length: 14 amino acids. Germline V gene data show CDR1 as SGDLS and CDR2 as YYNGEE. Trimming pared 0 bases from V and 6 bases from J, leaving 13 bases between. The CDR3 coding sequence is TGTGCCAGCAGCGTAGCACGGACACTATCCGAGCAGTACTTC. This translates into CASSVARTLSEQYF.

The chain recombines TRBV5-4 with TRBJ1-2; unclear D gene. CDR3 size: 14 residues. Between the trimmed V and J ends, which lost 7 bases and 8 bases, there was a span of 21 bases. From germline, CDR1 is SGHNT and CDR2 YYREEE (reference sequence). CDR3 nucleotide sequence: TGTGCCAGCGCTAACTATGAGGGATCGGGGGGCTACACCTTC. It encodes CASANYEGSGGYTF.

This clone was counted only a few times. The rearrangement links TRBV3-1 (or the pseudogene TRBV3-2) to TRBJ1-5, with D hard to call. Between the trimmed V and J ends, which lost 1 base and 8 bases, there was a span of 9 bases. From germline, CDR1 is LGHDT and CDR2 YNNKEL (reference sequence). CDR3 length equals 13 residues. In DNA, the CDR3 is TGTGCCAGCAGCCAAGGTCGGAGTGAGCCCCAGCATTTT. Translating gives CASSQGRSEPQHF.

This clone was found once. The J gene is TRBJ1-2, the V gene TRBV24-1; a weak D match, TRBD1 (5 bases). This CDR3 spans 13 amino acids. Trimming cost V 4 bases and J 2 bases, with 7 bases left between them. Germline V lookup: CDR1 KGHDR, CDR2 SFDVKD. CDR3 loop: CATSEGPNYGYTF. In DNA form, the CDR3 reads TGTGCCACCAGTGAGGGGCCCAACTATGGCTACACCTTC.

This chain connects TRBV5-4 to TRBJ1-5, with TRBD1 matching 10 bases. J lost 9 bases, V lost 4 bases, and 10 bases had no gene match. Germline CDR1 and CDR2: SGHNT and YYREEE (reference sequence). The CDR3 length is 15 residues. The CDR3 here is CASSLDPGTGAPQHF. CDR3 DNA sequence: TGTGCCAGCAGCCTCGATCCCGGGACAGGGGCGCCCCAGCATTTT.

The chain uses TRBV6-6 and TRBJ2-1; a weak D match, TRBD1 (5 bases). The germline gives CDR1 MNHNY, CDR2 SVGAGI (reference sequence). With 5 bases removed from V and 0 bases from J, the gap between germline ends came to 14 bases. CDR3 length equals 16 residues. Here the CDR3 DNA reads TGTGCCAGCAGTAAACCCCGACAGAACTCCTACAATGAGCAGTTCTTC. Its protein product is CASSKPRQNSYNEQFF.

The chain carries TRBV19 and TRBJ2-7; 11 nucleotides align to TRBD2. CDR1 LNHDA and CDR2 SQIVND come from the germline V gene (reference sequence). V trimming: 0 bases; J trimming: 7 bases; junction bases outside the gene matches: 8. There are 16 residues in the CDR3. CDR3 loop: CASSIDGMIAGGEQYF. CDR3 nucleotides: TGTGCCAGTAGTATAGACGGAATGATAGCGGGAGGGGAGCAGTACTTC.

The DNA for the CDR3 is TGTGCCAGCAGCTTCTTGGGGGGGCAGAACACCGGGGAGCTGTTTTTT. Translating it yields CASSFLGGQNTGELFF. The J gene is TRBJ2-2, the V gene TRBV5-5; D possibly corresponds to TRBD2 (7 bases). V was trimmed by 2 bases and J by 1 base, leaving 12 bases between them. Per the germline V gene, CDR1 is SGHKS and CDR2 is YYEKEE (reference sequence). CDR3 length: 16 amino acids.

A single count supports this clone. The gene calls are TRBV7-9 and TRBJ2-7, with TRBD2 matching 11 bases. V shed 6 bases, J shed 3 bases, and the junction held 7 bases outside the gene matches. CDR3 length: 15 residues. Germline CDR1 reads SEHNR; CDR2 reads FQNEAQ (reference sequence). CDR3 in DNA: TGTGCCAGCAGATTGCTGGGACTAGCGGACTACGAGCAGTACTTC. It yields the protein CASRLLGLADYEQYF.

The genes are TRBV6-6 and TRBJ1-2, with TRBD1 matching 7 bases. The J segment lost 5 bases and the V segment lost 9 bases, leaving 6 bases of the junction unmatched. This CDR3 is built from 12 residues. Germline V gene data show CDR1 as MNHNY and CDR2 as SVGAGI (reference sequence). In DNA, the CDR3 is TGTGCCAGACACAGGGGATCTTATGGCTACACCTTC. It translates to CARHRGSYGYTF.

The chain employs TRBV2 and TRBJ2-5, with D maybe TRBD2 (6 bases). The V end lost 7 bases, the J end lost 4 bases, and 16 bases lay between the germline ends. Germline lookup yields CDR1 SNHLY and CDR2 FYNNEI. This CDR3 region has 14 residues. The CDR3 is CASIRQGLGETQYF. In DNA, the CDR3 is TGTGCCAGCATTCGCCAGGGACTCGGAGAGACCCAGTACTTC.

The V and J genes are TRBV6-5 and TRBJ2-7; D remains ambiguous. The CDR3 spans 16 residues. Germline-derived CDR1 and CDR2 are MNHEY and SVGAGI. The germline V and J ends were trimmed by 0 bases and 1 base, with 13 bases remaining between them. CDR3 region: CASSYSTAVPSYEQYF. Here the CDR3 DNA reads TGTGCCAGCAGTTACTCGACGGCGGTTCCGTCCTACGAGCAGTACTTC.

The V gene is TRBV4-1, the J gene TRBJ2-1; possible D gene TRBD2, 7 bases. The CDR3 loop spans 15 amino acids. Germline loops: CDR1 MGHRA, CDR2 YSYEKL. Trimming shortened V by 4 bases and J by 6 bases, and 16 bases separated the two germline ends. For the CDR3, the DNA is TGCGCCAGCAGCCTCCTCCTTCGGGGGGCCAATGAGCAGTTCTTC. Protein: CASSLLLRGANEQFF.

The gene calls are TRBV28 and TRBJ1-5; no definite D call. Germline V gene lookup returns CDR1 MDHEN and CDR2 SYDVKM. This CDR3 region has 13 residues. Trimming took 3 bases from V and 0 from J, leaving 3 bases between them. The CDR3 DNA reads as TGTGCCAGCAGTTTCGGTAGCAATCAGCCCCAGCATTTT. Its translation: CASSFGSNQPQHF.

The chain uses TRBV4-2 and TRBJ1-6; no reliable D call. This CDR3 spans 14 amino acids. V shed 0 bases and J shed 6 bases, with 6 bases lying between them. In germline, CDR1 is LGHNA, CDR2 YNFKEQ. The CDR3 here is CASSQDLGNSPLHF. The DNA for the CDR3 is TGTGCCAGCAGCCAAGATCTCGGTAATTCACCCCTCCACTTT.

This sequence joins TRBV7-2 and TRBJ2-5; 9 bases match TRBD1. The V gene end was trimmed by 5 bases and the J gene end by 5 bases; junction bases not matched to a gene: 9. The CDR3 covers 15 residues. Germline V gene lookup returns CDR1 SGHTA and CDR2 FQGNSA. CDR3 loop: CASSLDRGSGETQYF. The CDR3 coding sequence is TGTGCCAGCAGCCTGGACAGGGGTAGTGGGGAGACCCAGTACTTC.

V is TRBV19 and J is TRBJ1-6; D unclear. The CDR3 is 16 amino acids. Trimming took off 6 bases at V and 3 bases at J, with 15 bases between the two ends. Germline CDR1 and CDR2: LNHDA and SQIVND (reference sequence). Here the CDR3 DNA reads TGTGCCAGTAGACGCGACTCGGCTGGCTATAATTCACCCCTCCACTTT. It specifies CASRRDSAGYNSPLHF.

For the CDR3, the DNA is TGTGCCAGCAGCAGGACAGGGACCTACGAGCAGTACTTC. Amino acids: CASSRTGTYEQYF. This sequence joins TRBV27 and TRBJ2-7, with 8 positions matching TRBD1. The J segment lost 2 bases and the V segment lost 6 bases, leaving 3 bases of the junction unmatched. CDR1 MNHEY and CDR2 SMNVEV come from the germline V gene (reference sequence). The CDR3 runs 13 residues.

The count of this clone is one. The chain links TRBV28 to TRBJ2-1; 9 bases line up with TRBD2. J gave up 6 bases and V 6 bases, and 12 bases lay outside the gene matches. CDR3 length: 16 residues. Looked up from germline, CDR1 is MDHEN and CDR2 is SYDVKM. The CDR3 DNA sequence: TGTGCCAGCAGGGACGGTAGCGGGAGACCACGCAATGAGCAGTTCTTC. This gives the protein CASRDGSGRPRNEQFF.

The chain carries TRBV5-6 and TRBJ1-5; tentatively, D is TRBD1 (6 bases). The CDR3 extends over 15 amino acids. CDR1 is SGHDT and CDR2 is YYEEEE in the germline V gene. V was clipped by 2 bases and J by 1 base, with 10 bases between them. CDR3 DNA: TGTGCCAGCAGCTTCAGCGACAGGAGCAATCAGCCCCAGCATTTT. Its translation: CASSFSDRSNQPQHF.

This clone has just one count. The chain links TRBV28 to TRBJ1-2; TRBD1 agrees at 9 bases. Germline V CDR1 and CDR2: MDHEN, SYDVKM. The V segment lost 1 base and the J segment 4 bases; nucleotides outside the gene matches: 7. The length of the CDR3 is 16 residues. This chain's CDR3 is CASSLLGTGWSYGYTF. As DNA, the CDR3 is TGTGCCAGCAGTTTATTGGGGACAGGGTGGTCCTATGGCTACACCTTC.